This T cell receptor (beta chain) was captured by sequencing in a study of cytomegalovirus exposure and HLA in healthy donors. Findings of the study overall: Most CMV-associated TCR beta chains appeared HLA-restricted in a later analysis.

The CDR3 consists of 14 residues. Germline values: CDR1 SGHDT, CDR2 YYEEEE. V was clipped by 0 bases and J by 3 bases, with 7 bases between them. It was with 60 Vbeta and 13 Jbeta primers that the PCR ran. Measured with immunoSEQ multiplex PCR; TCRdb has only the in-frame clones, and not every one. The sample carries 150,000 to 200,000 clones, nearly 80% recorded once. A word on this clone: Its antigen is not known.

The sequence came from a woman aged 25 to 45 in good health and CMV-seropositive. The material sequenced was PBMCs. This rearrangement joins TRBV5-6 to TRBJ1-5; no clear D gene. The DNA for the CDR3 is TGTGCCAGCAGCTTGGATGGCAACAATCAGCCCCAGCATTTT. Translating it yields CASSLDGNNQPQHF.